This TCR beta chain comes out of a study of response to subunit inactivated influenza vaccine. The study, taken as a whole, reports: Only a handful of new T cells, the authors suggested, are recruited with each seasonal influenza vaccination.

In germline, CDR1 is SGHTA, CDR2 FQGNSA. The CDR3 spans 16 residues. V gave up 1 base and J gave up 1 base; unmatched junction bases: 3. TCRdb used MiXCR to reprocess the RT-PCR reads, holding one entry per CDR3 protein. This sample yields 500,000 to 750,000 distinct CDR3 sequences, of which about 14% are seen a single time; 11% belongs to the top ten. In the case of this clonotype: Its antigen is not known.

The sample consisted of PBMCs from blood, taken about 11 days after vaccination. The chain joins TRBV7-2 to TRBJ2-5, with 10 bases identical to TRBD2. The TCR originated in a man aged 50-59 years who received an inactivated influenza vaccine. In DNA, the CDR3 is TGTGCCAGCAGCTTAGTAGCGGGGGGAATCCAAGAGACCCAGTACTTC. Residues: CASSLVAGGIQETQYF.